This T cell receptor (beta chain) was captured by sequencing in a study of a mutant IDH1 vaccine in newly diagnosed glioma. Overall study context: Patients came in for eight vaccinations, in weeks 1, 3, 5, 7, 11, 15, 19 and 23. The therapy given earlier, which was standard therapy, consisted of radiotherapy, temozolomide, or both, and most of the patients received both.

Noted time point: week 5, during vaccination. Vaccination used 300 ug of mutant IDH1 20-mer peptide per dose, with topical imiquimod. Diagnosis in the donors showed new WHO grade 3 or 4 astrocytomas that were IDH1-mutant and ATRX-lost. Using immunoSEQ multiplex PCR, the repertoire was profiled, and TCRdb retains in-frame clones only, with some absent. The sample includes around 61,000 clones, 75% to 90% of them seen just once. In the case of this clone: Its target is unknown.

Study-level findings and limits: Seemingly, top peripheral T cell clonotype changes bore no relation to pseudoprogression.

Deletions cut 6 bases from V and 4 bases from J, with 10 bases between. Per the germline V gene, CDR1 is MNHEY and CDR2 is SVGAGI. CDR3 length: 13 residues. This TCR derives from a woman aged 40-49 years with glioma. The sample consisted of PBMCs, taken from a glioma patient whose treatment included an IDH1 peptide vaccine. The rearrangement links TRBV6-5 to TRBJ1-3; the D is unclear. The CDR3 bases are TGTGCCAGCAGACGGACCGGCGGAAACACCATATATTTT. Protein: CASRRTGGNTIYF.